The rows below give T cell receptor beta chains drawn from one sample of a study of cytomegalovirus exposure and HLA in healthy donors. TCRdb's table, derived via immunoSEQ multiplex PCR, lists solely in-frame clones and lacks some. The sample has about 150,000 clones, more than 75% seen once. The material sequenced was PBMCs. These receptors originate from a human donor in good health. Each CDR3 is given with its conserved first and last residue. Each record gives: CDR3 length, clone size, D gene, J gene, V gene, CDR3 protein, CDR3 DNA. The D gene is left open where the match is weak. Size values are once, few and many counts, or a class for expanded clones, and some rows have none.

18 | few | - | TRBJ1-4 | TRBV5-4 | CASSPFQTTPTTNEKLFF | TGTGCCAGCAGCCCGTTCCAAACGACACCTACAACTAATGAAAAACTGTTTTTT
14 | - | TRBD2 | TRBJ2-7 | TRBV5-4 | CASSQLAGGDEQYF | TGTGCCAGCAGCCAACTAGCGGGAGGTGACGAGCAGTACTTC
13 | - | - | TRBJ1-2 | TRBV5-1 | CASSLWADYGYTF | TGCGCCAGCAGCTTGTGGGCAGACTATGGCTACACCTTC
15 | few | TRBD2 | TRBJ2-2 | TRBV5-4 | CASSLLAGETGELFF | TGTGCCAGCAGCTTACTAGCGGGAGAGACCGGGGAGCTGTTTTTT
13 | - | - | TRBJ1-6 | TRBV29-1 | CSVREGGNSPLHF | TGCAGCGTCCGGGAAGGGGGTAATTCACCCCTCCACTTT
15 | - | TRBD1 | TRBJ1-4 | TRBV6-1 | CASSGSTGLNEKLFF | TGTGCCAGCAGTGGATCGACAGGGCTTAATGAAAAACTGTTTTTT
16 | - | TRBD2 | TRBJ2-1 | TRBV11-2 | CASSPQLAVLPNEQFF | TGTGCCAGCAGCCCTCAACTAGCGGTTCTTCCCAATGAGCAGTTCTTC
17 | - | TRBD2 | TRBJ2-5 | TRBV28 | CASNWEGASGRRETQYF | TGTGCCAGCAACTGGGAGGGCGCTAGCGGGAGACGAGAGACCCAGTACTTC
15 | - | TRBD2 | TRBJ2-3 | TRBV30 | CAWSDAGGFTDTQYF | TGTGCCTGGAGTGACGCCGGGGGGTTCACAGATACGCAGTATTTT
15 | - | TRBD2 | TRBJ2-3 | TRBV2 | CASSVAGGYTDTQYF | TGTGCCAGCAGTGTAGCGGGGGGGTACACAGATACGCAGTATTTT
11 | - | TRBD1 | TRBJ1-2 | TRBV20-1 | CSSPGQVGYTF | TGCAGTTCCCCCGGACAGGTGGGCTACACCTTC
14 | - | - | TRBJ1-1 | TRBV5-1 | CASSSTTVNTEAFF | TGCGCCAGCAGCAGTACGACAGTTAACACTGAAGCTTTCTTT
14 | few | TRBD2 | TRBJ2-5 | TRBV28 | CASRGAGDWETQYF | TGTGCCAGCAGGGGAGCGGGAGATTGGGAGACCCAGTACTTC
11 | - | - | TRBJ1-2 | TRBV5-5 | CASNLEGGYTF | TGTGCCAGCAACCTGGAGGGGGGCTACACCTTC
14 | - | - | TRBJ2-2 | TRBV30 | CAWIRVRDTGELFF | TGTGCCTGGATCCGGGTGAGGGACACCGGGGAGCTGTTTTTT
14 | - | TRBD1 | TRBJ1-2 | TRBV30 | CAWSVRDRNYGYTF | TGTGCCTGGAGTGTACGGGACAGGAACTATGGCTACACCTTC
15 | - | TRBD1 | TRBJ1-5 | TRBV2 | CASSDLTGSDQPQHF | TGTGCCAGCAGTGATTTGACAGGGTCTGATCAGCCCCAGCATTTT
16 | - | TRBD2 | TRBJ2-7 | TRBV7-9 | CASSFGGLAGDYEQYF | TGTGCCAGCAGCTTCGGAGGTCTAGCGGGCGATTACGAGCAGTACTTC
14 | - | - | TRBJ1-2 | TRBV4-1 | CASSQGQINYGYTF | TGCGCCAGCAGCCAAGGGCAGATTAACTATGGCTACACCTTC
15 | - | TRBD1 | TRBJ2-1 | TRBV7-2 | CASSLGGQGRNEQFF | TGTGCCAGCAGCTTAGGGGGACAGGGGAGGAATGAGCAGTTCTTC
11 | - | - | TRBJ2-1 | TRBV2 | CASSSGVEQFF | TGTGCCAGCAGCTCGGGGGTTGAGCAGTTCTTC
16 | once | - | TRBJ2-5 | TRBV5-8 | CASRIGGGAPQETQYF | TGTGCCAGCAGGATAGGCGGGGGCGCGCCCCAAGAGACCCAGTACTTC
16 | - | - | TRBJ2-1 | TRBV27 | CASSLGAASSYNEQFF | TGTGCCAGCAGTTTAGGAGCGGCAAGCTCCTACAATGAGCAGTTCTTC
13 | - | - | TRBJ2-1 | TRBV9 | CASSVVGSNEQFF | TGTGCCAGCAGCGTAGTCGGGAGCAATGAGCAGTTCTTC
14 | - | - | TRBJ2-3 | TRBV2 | CAIKRGRGTDTQYF | TGTGCCATTAAGCGAGGGCGTGGCACAGATACGCAGTATTTT
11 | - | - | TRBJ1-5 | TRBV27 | CASGPYQPQHF | TGTGCCAGCGGCCCATATCAGCCCCAGCATTTT
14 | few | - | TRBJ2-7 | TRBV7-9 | CASSSSLAIYEQYF | TGTGCCAGCAGCTCGTCGTTAGCGATCTACGAGCAGTACTTC
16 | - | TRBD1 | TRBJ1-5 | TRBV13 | CASSLTGMGGNQPQHF | TGTGCCAGCAGCTTGACAGGGATGGGGGGCAATCAGCCCCAGCATTTT
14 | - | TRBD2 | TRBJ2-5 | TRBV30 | CAGAPTSGVETQYF | TGTGCCGGGGCCCCGACTAGCGGGGTAGAGACCCAGTACTTC
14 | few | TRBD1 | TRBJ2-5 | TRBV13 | CASRGTGVGETQYF | TGTGCCAGCAGAGGGACAGGGGTGGGGGAGACCCAGTACTTC
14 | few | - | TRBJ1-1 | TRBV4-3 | CASSQARGASEAFF | TGCGCCAGCAGCCAAGCCCGGGGGGCGTCTGAAGCTTTCTTT
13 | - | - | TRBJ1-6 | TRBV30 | CAWSVGLVSPLHF | TGTGCCTGGAGTGTCGGACTAGTTTCACCCCTCCACTTT
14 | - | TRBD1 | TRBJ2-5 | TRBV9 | CASSVDRGDETQYF | TGTGCCAGCAGCGTGGACAGGGGTGACGAGACCCAGTACTTC
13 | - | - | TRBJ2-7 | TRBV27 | CASSRRGGDEQYF | TGTGCCAGCAGTCGTAGGGGGGGGGACGAGCAGTACTTC
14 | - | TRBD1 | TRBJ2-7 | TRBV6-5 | CASNRQGVGYEQYF | TGTGCCAGCAACCGACAGGGGGTAGGCTACGAGCAGTACTTC
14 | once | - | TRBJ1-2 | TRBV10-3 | CAISESNGNYGYTF | TGTGCCATCAGTGAGTCCAACGGGAACTATGGCTACACCTTC
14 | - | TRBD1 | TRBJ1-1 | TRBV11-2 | CASSSGDRNTEAFF | TGTGCCAGCAGCTCAGGGGACAGAAACACTGAAGCTTTCTTT
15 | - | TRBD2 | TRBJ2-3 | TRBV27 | CASSSGLAGADTQYF | TGTGCCAGCAGTTCGGGGCTAGCGGGAGCAGATACGCAGTATTTT
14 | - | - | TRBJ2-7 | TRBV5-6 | CASSTDKLSYEQYF | TGTGCCAGCAGCACCGACAAGCTATCCTACGAGCAGTACTTC
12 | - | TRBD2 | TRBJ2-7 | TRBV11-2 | CATGLAAGEQYF | TGTGCCACGGGCCTAGCAGCGGGAGAGCAGTACTTC
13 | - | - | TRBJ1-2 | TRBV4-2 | CASSQDGGYGYTF | TGTGCCAGCAGCCAAGACGGGGGCTATGGCTACACCTTC
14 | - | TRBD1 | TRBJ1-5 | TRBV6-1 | CASKGDRSNQPQHF | TGTGCCAGCAAGGGGGACAGGTCTAATCAGCCCCAGCATTTT
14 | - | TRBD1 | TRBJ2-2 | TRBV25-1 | CASSDLTGAGELFF | TGTGCCAGCAGTGACCTAACAGGGGCCGGGGAGCTGTTTTTT